This TCR beta chain was identified in a study of regulatory T cells in long-lasting Graves disease. Whole-study results and caveats: TCR diversity was lower in persistent Graves' patients than in newly diagnosed ones.

The table lists this clonotype with a few counts. Its antigen is still unknown. The CDR3 consists of 15 residues. Germline assignment: CDR1 MNHEY and CDR2 SVGAGI. The V and J ends lost 1 base and 2 bases, in that order; junction bases with no gene match: 4. Time point specified: persistent/refractory GD, antithyroid drugs over 5 years with positive TRAb. The authors made the TCR library using RNA they extracted from PBMCs. Recruitment took place at an endocrinology department in Xi'an, China. Through Arm-PCR of CDR3 regions and iRepertoire HTBI primers, TCR beta libraries were built. TCRdb processed the multiplex PCR reads anew with MiXCR; each CDR3 protein has one entry. The data contain almost 350,000 distinct CDR3 sequences, about 20% of them seen just once; the ten biggest clones take up roughly 27%.

Sequencing used peripheral blood mononuclear cells (PBMCs), obtained when the disease was refractory, from a patient treated with antithyroid drugs. The rearrangement joins TRBV6-5 to TRBJ2-7, with 8 positions matching TRBD2. The TCR sequence derives from a female donor with Graves disease. CDR3 nucleotide sequence: TGTGCCAGCAGTTACTACAGCGGGGGAGCCTACGAGCAGTACTTC. This gives the protein CASSYYSGGAYEQYF.